This T cell receptor (beta chain) was recovered during a study of blood T cell repertoires in COVID-19. Whole-study context: Collection of acute and convalescent COVID-19 samples took place in the United States, Italy and Spain.

Original data processing: Amplifying reference gene primers gave estimates of nucleated cell counts. Here immunoSEQ multiplex PCR was the method, and the copy in TCRdb shows in-frame clones only, minus some. That table is the source of V, J and clone size, and D and trimming were worked out from the DNA. The repertoire consists of 200,000 or so clones, with 75% to 85% occurring once and the leading ten covering 2% to 2.5%. Sample: peripheral blood. The receptor comes from a man aged 40-55 years who had recovered from COVID-19.

Written as DNA, the CDR3 is TGTGCCAGCAGTGACCGAAGAGGGTCCGTGAACACTGAAGCTTTCTTT. This gives the protein CASSDRRGSVNTEAFF. The rearrangement joins TRBV6-1 to TRBJ1-1, with D hard to call. Looked up from germline, CDR1 is MNHNS and CDR2 is SASEGT. CDR3 size: 16 residues. Deletions cut 3 bases from V and 0 bases from J, with 14 bases between.